Listed below are T cell receptor beta chains from one sample, sequenced in a study of low-dose radiotherapy and immunotherapy resistance in tumors. Each CDR3 protein is one row after TCRdb ran MiXCR on the reads. The sample carries around 100,000 distinct CDR3 sequences, around 21% recorded once. Sample: PBMCs, taken after low-dose radiotherapy plus immunotherapy. The receptor source for this set is a male donor with prostate cancer. Each CDR3 is given with its conserved first and last residue. A D gene is named only where the DNA matches it firmly. Clone size is given for some rows only: seen once, a few or many times, or a class if the clone is expanded.

J gene	V gene	D gene	clone size	CDR3 DNA	CDR3 protein
TRBJ2-6	TRBV4-1	NA	many	TGCGCCAGCAGCCAAGGGGGAAGGGGAAGGTCTGGGGCCAACGTCCTGACTTTC	CASSQGGRGRSGANVLTF
TRBJ2-3	TRBV7-2	NA	NA	TGTGCCAGCCCAGGGGCTAGCACAGATACGCAGTATTTT	CASPGASTDTQYF
TRBJ1-2	TRBV6-2/TRBV6-3	NA	NA	TGTGCCAGGGGGGGGAACTATGGCTACACCTTC	CARGGNYGYTF
TRBJ1-5	TRBV30	NA	many	TGTGCCTGGAGCAGGGGTGATGATCAGCCCCAGCATTTT	CAWSRGDDQPQHF
TRBJ2-1	TRBV15	NA	many	TGTGCCACCAGCCCGTCGGGGGCAGGAGGGTTATTCAATGAGCAGTTCTTC	CATSPSGAGGLFNEQFF
TRBJ2-7	TRBV4-1	TRBD2	few	TGCGCCAGCAGCCAAGTGGGGGGGAGGTACGAGCAGTACTTC	CASSQVGGRYEQYF
TRBJ2-5	TRBV10-3	NA	NA	TGTGCCATCAGTGCAGGAGAATTGGAGACCCAGTACTTC	CAISAGELETQYF
TRBJ2-3	TRBV6-2/TRBV6-3	TRBD2	few	TGTGCCAGCAGTCATAGCGGGGCCCCTTCAGATACGCAGTATTTT	CASSHSGAPSDTQYF
TRBJ2-3	TRBV10-3	NA	many	TGTGCCGCCGGCACATCGAGCACAGATACGCAGTATTTT	CAAGTSSTDTQYF
TRBJ2-7	TRBV11-2	NA	many	TGTGCCAGCAGCCCCGCCTTTTATACGGGGGTCGAGCAGTACTTC	CASSPAFYTGVEQYF
TRBJ2-7	TRBV5-4	NA	many	TGTGCCAGCAGCTCCCGGGACGAGTCGGGGGAGCAGTACTTC	CASSSRDESGEQYF
TRBJ2-5	TRBV2	TRBD1	many	TGTGCCAGCAGGGGGACAGGGGGTCTAACGGAGACCCAGTACTTC	CASRGTGGLTETQYF
TRBJ2-7	TRBV11-2	NA	many	TGTGCCAGCAGCCGGTGGACCTACGAGCAGTACTTC	CASSRWTYEQYF
TRBJ2-1	TRBV2	NA	few	TGTGCCAGCAGGGGACGTGAGGGGGGGGGGTTGATGGAGCAGTTCTTC	CASRGREGGGLMEQFF
TRBJ2-1	TRBV29-1	TRBD2	many	TGCAGCGTTGATGGGTCTAGCGGGGGAGATTACAATGAGCAGTTCTTC	CSVDGSSGGDYNEQFF
TRBJ2-1	TRBV10-3	TRBD2	many	TGTGCCATCAGTGAGTCGGGGACTAGTAAATATAGTGAGCAGTTCTTC	CAISESGTSKYSEQFF
TRBJ1-2	TRBV6-2/TRBV6-3	NA	NA	TGTGCCAGCAGTGAAGCGGGACTGGGTTTTTATGGCTACACCTTC	CASSEAGLGFYGYTF
TRBJ2-5	TRBV5-5	NA	many	TGTGCCAGCACCATATCAACGGGGGCGTCTGGGGAGACCCAGTACTTC	CASTISTGASGETQYF
TRBJ1-2	TRBV18	NA	many	TGTGCCAGCTCACCACCGGCCCAGTCTAACTATGGCTACACCTTC	CASSPPAQSNYGYTF
TRBJ1-6	TRBV5-4	NA	many	TGTGCCAGCAGCTTGGTGGGGGCCGGAGGTTCACCCCTCCACTTT	CASSLVGAGGSPLHF
TRBJ2-7	TRBV27	TRBD2	many	TGTGCCAGCAGTCGGTTTAGCGGGGGGGGATACGAGCAGTACTTC	CASSRFSGGGYEQYF
TRBJ2-7	TRBV6-6	TRBD2	many	TGTGCCAGCAGTACCGGGGGGGCCCCACACAAGCAGTACTTC	CASSTGGAPHKQYF
TRBJ1-1	TRBV28	NA	NA	TGTGCCACCCAAAGACAGACTTTGAACACTGAAGCTTTCTTT	CATQRQTLNTEAFF
TRBJ1-2	TRBV28	NA	NA	TGTGCCAGCAGTTTGTCGGCAGGGGATGTTCTTGGCTACACCTTC	CASSLSAGDVLGYTF
TRBJ1-1	TRBV10-3	NA	many	TGTGCCACACAGGGCACGAACACTGAAGCTTTCTTT	CATQGTNTEAFF
TRBJ1-4	TRBV2	TRBD1	many	TGTGCCAGCAGTGAGTCGGGACAGTTCGGTGAAAAACTGTTTTTT	CASSESGQFGEKLFF
TRBJ1-2	TRBV5-1	NA	many	TGCGCCAGCAGCTTGGGTCCACAGGGCATCGACTATGGCTACACCTTC	CASSLGPQGIDYGYTF
TRBJ2-7	TRBV3-1	TRBD2	many	TGTGCCAGCAGCCCGCGGACTAGCGGGGGACACGAGCAGTACTTC	CASSPRTSGGHEQYF